The subject of this entry is one T cell receptor (beta chain). This record comes from a study of blood T cell repertoires in COVID-19. Germline values: CDR1 SGHDT, CDR2 YYEEEE. Trimming took off 4 bases at V and 2 bases at J, with 16 bases between the two ends. CDR3 length: 15 residues. Using immunoSEQ multiplex PCR, the repertoire was profiled, and TCRdb retains in-frame clones only, with some absent. The sample consists of about 140,000 clones, roughly 80% of them appearing once. The clonotype comes from a human donor in a cohort sampled during active COVID-19. The chain employs TRBV5-6 and TRBJ2-7; D remains unclear. Specimen: peripheral blood. The CDR3: CASSVFPTPTYEQYF. For the CDR3, the DNA is TGTGCCAGCAGCGTCTTTCCAACACCGACCTACGAGCAGTACTTC.